A single sample gave rise to the 32 T cell receptor beta chains below, sequenced in a study of early T cells in non-severe SARS-CoV-2 infection. TCRdb passed the 5' RACE reads through MiXCR, listing each CDR3 protein once. Among some 82,000 distinct CDR3 sequences listed, 9.5% to 15% were seen once. The sequenced sample was whole blood, obtained at baseline. These receptor sequences come from an adult who was a healthcare worker with PCR-confirmed SARS-CoV-2 infection or an uninfected control (not recorded which).

This clonotype was detected ten times or more. The chain links TRBV6-5 to TRBJ1-6; TRBD1 agrees at 7 bases. The germline CDR1 and CDR2 sequences are MNHEY and SVGAGI. Trimming cost V 0 bases and J 10 bases; bases outside gene matches: 12. The CDR3 has 17 residues. For the CDR3, the DNA is TGTGCCAGCAGTTACTCGATTCCCGGGACAGTAGGATCACCCCTCCACTTT. Amino acid sequence: CASSYSIPGTVGSPLHF.

The gene calls are TRBV6-1 and TRBJ1-5; 8 bases are a match to TRBD1. Losses at the gene ends were 11 bases for V and 7 bases for J; bases not matched to a gene: 4. Germline V CDR1 and CDR2: MNHNS, SASEGT. CDR3 length: 11 amino acids. The CDR3 is CAVGTGQPQHF. The CDR3 nucleotides are TGTGCCGTCGGGACAGGCCAGCCCCAGCATTTT.

V and J are TRBV5-1 and TRBJ2-5, with D hard to call. This CDR3 is 13 amino acids long. The germline V gene encodes CDR1 SGHRS and CDR2 YFSETQ. Trimming took off 0 bases at V and 5 bases at J, with 8 bases between the two ends. The CDR3 sequence: CASSLVADETQYF. The CDR3 DNA reads TGCGCCAGCAGCTTGGTTGCTGACGAGACCCAGTACTTC.

This clonotype was observed a few times. The rearrangement joins TRBV9 to TRBJ2-3; D remains ambiguous. The CDR3 length is 15 residues. Trimming shortened V by 4 bases and J by 6 bases, and 18 bases separated the two germline ends. Germline V gene data show CDR1 as SGDLS and CDR2 as YYNGEE. This chain's CDR3 is CASSSVDSLTDTQYF. CDR3 sequence (DNA): TGTGCCAGCAGCTCAGTTGACTCCCTGACGGATACGCAGTATTTT.

This clonotype was detected a few times. This sequence joins TRBV5-8 and TRBJ2-1; D may correspond to TRBD1 or TRBD2 (5 bases each). The V gene lost 3 bases and the J gene lost 7 bases, with 23 bases spanning the gap. The CDR3 has 17 residues. From germline, CDR1 is SGHTS and CDR2 YDEGEE. CDR3 residues: CASSSGLGRIDKNEQFF. In nucleotides, the CDR3 is TGTGCCAGCAGCTCGGGGCTTGGGCGGATAGACAAAAATGAGCAGTTCTTC.

The chain carries TRBV11-2 and TRBJ2-7; D remains unclear. V was cut by 1 base and J by 2 bases, with 9 bases left in between. In germline, CDR1 is SGHAT, CDR2 FQNNGV. The CDR3 covers 14 residues. The CDR3 DNA follows: TGTGCCAGCAGCTTAGTAGCCAAGCCCTACGAGCAGTACTTC. Residues: CASSLVAKPYEQYF.

This clonotype has at least ten counts. The chain recombines TRBV11-3 with TRBJ2-4, with 7 bases lining up with TRBD1. The germline CDR1 and CDR2 sequences are SGHNT and YENEEA. The J segment lost 0 bases and the V segment lost 6 bases, leaving 20 bases of the junction unmatched. CDR3 length equals 20 residues. The CDR3 reads CASRKGGVTSYEPAKNIQYF. The CDR3, as DNA: TGTGCCAGCAGAAAAGGGGGCGTAACGTCTTATGAACCAGCCAAAAACATTCAGTACTTC.

For this clonotype: Germline and junction disagree at one end, which may indicate a read error. V is TRBV4-2 and J is TRBJ1-6; tentative D call: TRBD1 (5 bases). The CDR3 has 15 amino acids. CDR1 LGHNA and CDR2 YNFKEQ come from the germline V gene. The DNA for the CDR3 is TGTGCCAGCAGCCTCCCCACGACAGTAAATTCACCCCTCCATTTT. Translating it yields CASSLPTTVNSPLHF.

This clonotype was counted between two and nine times. The V call is TRBV20-1, the J call TRBJ1-4; D is unclear. V shed 3 bases and J shed 4 bases, with 6 bases lying between them. The CDR3 contains 12 residues. Per the germline V gene, CDR1 is DFQATT and CDR2 is SNEGSKA (reference sequence). The CDR3 DNA follows: TGCAGTGCTAGCCGGATTAATGAAAAACTGTTTTTT. This gives the protein CSASRINEKLFF.

The chain carries TRBV11-2 and TRBJ2-7; TRBD2 matches at 11 bases. J was trimmed by 2 bases and V by 5 bases; bases with no gene match: 8. Germline CDR1 and CDR2: SGHAT and FQNNGV. The CDR3 extends over 16 amino acids. The CDR3 here is CASSPHRLAGTYEQYF. In DNA form, the CDR3 reads TGTGCCAGCAGCCCCCACCGACTAGCGGGAACCTACGAGCAGTACTTC.

This clonotype was seen many times. The rearrangement joins TRBV7-9 to TRBJ2-2; D might be TRBD1 (6 bases). Deletions cut 10 bases from V and 5 bases from J, with 8 bases between. Germline values: CDR1 SEHNR, CDR2 FQNEAQ (reference sequence). The CDR3 extends over 11 amino acids. CDR3 coding DNA: TGTGCCACAGGGGTTACCGGGGAGCTGTTTTTT. This translates into CATGVTGELFF.

This clonotype has more than one count but fewer than ten. This rearrangement joins TRBV7-9 to TRBJ2-1; D possibly uses TRBD1 or TRBD2 (5 bases each). The V end was cut by 6 bases, the J end by 0 bases, with 15 bases between. The CDR3 is 16 amino acids. Germline CDR1 is SEHNR and CDR2 is FQNEAQ (reference sequence). The CDR3 DNA follows: TGTGCCAGCAGTGGCGGGCAGGGCAGCTCCTACAATGAGCAGTTCTTC. Protein product: CASSGGQGSSYNEQFF.

The V and J genes are TRBV7-8 and TRBJ2-1; 12 nucleotides align to TRBD2. CDR1 is SGHVS, CDR2 FQNEAQ, per germline. This CDR3 comprises 13 residues. The V segment lost 8 bases and the J segment 10 bases; nucleotides outside the gene matches: 6. CDR3 in amino acids: CASRTSGTVEQFF. CDR3 coding DNA: TGTGCCAGCCGGACTAGCGGGACCGTCGAGCAGTTCTTC. The entire variable domain, with the rest obtained from reference TRBV7-8 and TRBJ2-1, is as follows: GAGVSQSPRYKVAKRGQDVALRCDPISGHVSLFWYQQALGQGPEFLTYFQNEAQLDKSGLPSDRFFAERPEGSVSTLKIQRTQQEDSAVYLCASRTSGTVEQFFGPGTRLTVL.

This clonotype has only a few counts. In DNA form, the CDR3 reads TGTGCCAGCAGCTTCCCTGGAGTGGGACAGGGGGCGCTGGCCTATGGCTACACCTTC. Translation gives CASSFPGVGQGALAYGYTF. The V gene is TRBV5-4, the J gene TRBJ1-2; TRBD1 agrees at 12 bases. The CDR3 runs 19 residues. J gave up 4 bases and V 2 bases, and 15 bases lay outside the gene matches. Germline CDR1 is SGHNT and CDR2 is YYREEE (reference sequence).

This clonotype was picked up a small number of times. This chain joins TRBV20-1 and TRBJ1-4, with D perhaps matching TRBD1 (6 bases). Trimming stripped 0 bases from V and 4 bases from J, with 12 bases between. Germline CDR1 DFQATT, CDR2 SNEGSKA (reference sequence). The CDR3 loop spans 15 amino acids. This CDR3 reads CSARDWGLGNEKLFF. The CDR3 DNA reads TGCAGTGCTAGAGATTGGGGGCTTGGTAATGAAAAACTGTTTTTT.

This clonotype turned up a few times. The rearrangement uses TRBV14 and TRBJ2-7; D gene ambiguous. Germline V gives CDR1 SGHDN, CDR2 FVKESK. The CDR3 is 12 residues long. V was clipped by 1 base and J by 1 base, with 2 bases between them. CDR3 sequence reads: CASSQVSYEQYF. In DNA form, the CDR3 reads TGTGCCAGCAGCCAAGTGTCCTACGAGCAGTACTTC. The variable domain in full, with the rest retrieved from reference TRBV14 and TRBJ2-7, is EAGVTQFPSHSVIEKGQTVTLRCDPISGHDNLYWYRRVMGKEIKFLLHFVKESKQDESGMPNNRFLAERTGGTYSTLKVQPAELEDSGVYFCASSQVSYEQYFGPGTRLTVT.

The chain combines TRBV11-3 with TRBJ2-5, with a possible D match to TRBD2 (5 bases). Between the trimmed V and J ends, which lost 1 base and 7 bases, there was a span of 10 bases. The CDR3 is 13 residues long. Per germline, CDR1 SGHNT and CDR2 YENEEA. CDR3 region: CASSLGPRGTQYF. DNA for the CDR3: TGTGCCAGCAGCTTAGGGCCCCGGGGGACCCAGTACTTC.

The chain carries TRBV29-1 and TRBJ2-2; 9 nucleotides match TRBD1. CDR1 and CDR2 (germline): SQVTM, ANQGSEA. The V and J ends lost 6 bases and 5 bases, in that order; junction bases with no gene match: 7. CDR3 length: 14 residues. In DNA, the CDR3 is TGCAGCGTCTCCGGGACAGGGTGGACCGGGGAGCTGTTTTTT. The encoded protein is CSVSGTGWTGELFF.

The rearrangement links TRBV20-1 to TRBJ2-7; D is possibly TRBD1 (6 bases). The V end lost 6 bases, the J end lost 5 bases, and 17 bases lay between the germline ends. CDR1 is DFQATT and CDR2 is SNEGSKA in the germline V gene (reference sequence). The CDR3 loop spans 13 amino acids. CDR3 sequence reads: CSAHATRGNEQYF. CDR3 DNA sequence: TGCAGTGCCCACGCCACCAGGGGAAACGAGCAGTACTTC.

J is TRBJ2-4 and V is TRBV6-5; D possibly matches TRBD1 or TRBD2 (5 bases each). CDR1 is MNHEY and CDR2 is SVGAGI in the germline V gene. The CDR3 consists of 13 residues. The CDR3 region is CASQPPRGDIQYF. The CDR3 region has the DNA TGTGCATCCCAACCCCCCAGAGGGGACATTCAGTACTTC.

This clonotype was counted ten times or more. The V gene is TRBV24-1, the J gene TRBJ2-3; D ambiguous. The CDR3 contains 14 residues. V was trimmed by 5 bases and J by 5 bases, leaving 13 bases between them. Germline lookup yields CDR1 KGHDR and CDR2 SFDVKD. The CDR3: CATSAHTNRDTQYF. The CDR3 DNA follows: TGTGCCACCAGTGCCCATACGAACAGAGATACGCAGTATTTT.

The sample holds a few counts of this clonotype. The chain combines TRBV28 with TRBJ2-3; D is ambiguous. Trimming pared 1 base from V and 3 bases from J, leaving 11 bases between. This CDR3 has 15 residues. Germline V lookup: CDR1 MDHEN, CDR2 SYDVKM. CDR3 sequence reads: CASSLSRALTDTQYF. The CDR3 DNA follows: TGTGCCAGCAGTTTATCTAGGGCTTTGACAGATACGCAGTATTTT.

The J gene is TRBJ2-3, the V gene TRBV9; D unresolved. Germline V gives CDR1 SGDLS, CDR2 YYNGEE. CDR3 length: 9 amino acids. The V and J ends lost 4 bases and 12 bases respectively, with 6 bases between them. This CDR3 reads CASSPAQYF. CDR3 nucleotide sequence: TGTGCCAGCAGCCCCGCCCAGTATTTT.

This clonotype came up a few times. The CDR3 region is CASSQGGEQYF. The CDR3 DNA reads as TGTGCCAGCAGCCAGGGGGGGGAGCAGTACTTC. The chain employs TRBV14 and TRBJ2-7; 7 bases map to TRBD2. Germline V gene data show CDR1 as SGHDN and CDR2 as FVKESK. CDR3 length: 11 amino acids. V was clipped by 3 bases and J by 7 bases; unmatched bases: 0. Complete variable domain (other parts from reference TRBV14 and TRBJ2-7): EAGVTQFPSHSVIEKGQTVTLRCDPISGHDNLYWYRRVMGKEIKFLLHFVKESKQDESGMPNNRFLAERTGGTYSTLKVQPAELEDSGVYFCASSQGGEQYFGPGTRLTVT.

This clonotype was picked up many times. V and J are TRBV20-1 and TRBJ1-5; D might be TRBD1 (5 bases). CDR1 and CDR2 (germline): DFQATT, SNEGSKA (reference sequence). V was pared by 1 base and J by 1 base, with 14 bases between. The CDR3 spans 16 residues. The DNA for the CDR3 is TGCAGTGCTAGAGGGTACAGCGGGGGAAGCAATCAGCCCCAGCATTTT. Protein product: CSARGYSGGSNQPQHF.

This clonotype came up many times. V is TRBV7-2 and J is TRBJ1-2; perhaps TRBD1 as D (6 bases). The CDR3 is made up of 15 amino acids. Germline assignment: CDR1 SGHTA and CDR2 FQGNSA. The V gene lost 0 bases and the J gene lost 7 bases, with 15 bases spanning the gap. CDR3 region: CASSLALAGEGGYTF. The CDR3 DNA is TGTGCCAGCAGCTTAGCGCTGGCAGGGGAGGGTGGCTACACCTTC.

This clonotype was observed a few times. The chain employs TRBV6-1 and TRBJ2-3; D remains ambiguous. V lost 3 bases, J lost 5 bases, and 18 bases lay in between. The CDR3 has 16 amino acids. Germline V gene data show CDR1 as MNHNS and CDR2 as SASEGT. CDR3 residues: CASSDLPPSLGDTQYF. DNA of the CDR3: TGTGCCAGCAGTGATTTGCCCCCCAGCCTTGGAGATACGCAGTATTTT.

This rearrangement joins TRBV5-1 to TRBJ1-1; 9 nucleotides align to TRBD1. The CDR3 consists of 18 residues. The junction had 9 bases not matched to a gene; V was cut back by 0 bases and J by 0 bases. Germline CDR1 and CDR2: SGHRS and YFSETQ. As DNA, the CDR3 is TGCGCCAGCAGCTTGGCCTGGGGACAGGGAATAATGAACACTGAAGCTTTCTTT. It specifies CASSLAWGQGIMNTEAFF. Variable domain in full (rest from reference TRBV5-1 and TRBJ1-1): KAGVTQTPRYLIKTRGQQVTLSCSPISGHRSVSWYQQTPGQGLQFLFEYFSETQRNKGNFPGRFSGRQFSNSRSEMNVSTLELGDSALYLCASSLAWGQGIMNTEAFFGQGTRLTVV.

Only a few counts were recorded for this clonotype. V and J are TRBV20-1 and TRBJ1-4; D perhaps matches TRBD1 (6 bases). The V gene's germline CDR1 is DFQATT and CDR2 SNEGSKA (reference sequence). Trimming took off 4 bases at V and 5 bases at J, with 17 bases between the two ends. The CDR3 is 15 residues long. Written as DNA, the CDR3 is TGCAGTGCTACTAGAGGGGGGGGCTGGAATGAAAAACTGTTTTTT. It specifies CSATRGGGWNEKLFF.

The rearrangement uses TRBV14 and TRBJ2-5; 8 positions match TRBD1. Per germline, CDR1 SGHDN and CDR2 FVKESK. After removal of 9 bases from V and 3 bases from J, the junction contained 3 bases not matched to a gene. This CDR3 comprises 12 residues. The chain's CDR3 is CARNRGKETQYF. The CDR3 nucleotides are TGTGCCAGGAACAGGGGGAAAGAGACCCAGTACTTC.

The table lists this clonotype with many counts. The chain couples TRBV29-1 to TRBJ2-3, with a tentative D call TRBD1 (5 bases). This CDR3 is 14 amino acids long. V lost 1 base and J lost 0, with 8 bases in between. Germline V gives CDR1 SQVTM, CDR2 ANQGSEA. In DNA, the CDR3 is TGCAGCGTTGAAGGATCAGGGAGCACAGATACGCAGTATTTT. Translating it yields CSVEGSGSTDTQYF.

The chain uses TRBV6-6 and TRBJ1-2; no definite D call. The V gene lost 2 bases and the J gene lost 5 bases, with 9 bases spanning the gap. Germline CDR1 reads MNHNY; CDR2 reads SVGAGI (reference sequence). This CDR3 spans 13 amino acids. The CDR3 protein is CASSYEAVYGYTF. The DNA of the CDR3 is TGTGCCAGCAGTTACGAGGCAGTTTATGGCTACACCTTC.